The entry below gives a single TCR beta chain sequence along with its context. Germline V gives CDR1 MNHEY, CDR2 SMNVEV (reference sequence). This CDR3 has 15 amino acids. The trim removed 5 bases at V and 7 bases at J, leaving 11 bases unmatched. Treatment reported: oral pan-JAK inhibitor, 5-10 mg twice daily. This specimen comes from a study of CD8+ T cells in alopecia areata. Investigators isolated RNA and reverse transcribed it into cDNA to act as the sequencing template. The table came from immunoSEQ multiplex PCR; TCRdb's copy has only in-frame clones and leaves some out. The profile shows more than 100,000 clones, 85% to 90% of them singletons.

The gene calls are TRBV27 and TRBJ1-5; 7 nucleotides line up with TRBD1. The origin of this receptor is a human donor with alopecia areata. This specimen was CD8+ T cells sorted from blood, taken between weeks 30 and 35, from a patient treated with tofacitinib. This CDR3 reads CASSPGQGVGQPQHF. DNA for the CDR3: TGTGCCAGCAGTCCCGGGCAGGGGGTTGGCCAGCCCCAGCATTTT.